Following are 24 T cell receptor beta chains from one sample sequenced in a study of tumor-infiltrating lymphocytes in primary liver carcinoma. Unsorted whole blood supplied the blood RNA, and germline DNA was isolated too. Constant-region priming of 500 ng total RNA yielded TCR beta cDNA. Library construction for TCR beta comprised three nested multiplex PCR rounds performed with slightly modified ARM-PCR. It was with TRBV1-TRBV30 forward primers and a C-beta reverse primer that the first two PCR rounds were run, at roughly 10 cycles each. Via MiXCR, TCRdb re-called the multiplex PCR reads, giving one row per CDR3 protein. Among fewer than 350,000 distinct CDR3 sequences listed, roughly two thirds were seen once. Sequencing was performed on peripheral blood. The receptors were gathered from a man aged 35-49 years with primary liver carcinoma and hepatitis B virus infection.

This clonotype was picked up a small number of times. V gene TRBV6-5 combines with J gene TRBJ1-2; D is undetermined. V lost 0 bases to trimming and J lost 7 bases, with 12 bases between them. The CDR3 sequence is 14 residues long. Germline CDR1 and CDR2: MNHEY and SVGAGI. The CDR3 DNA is TGTGCCAGCAGTTACTCCGGAGAATACTGTGGCTACACCTTC. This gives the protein CASSYSGEYCGYTF.

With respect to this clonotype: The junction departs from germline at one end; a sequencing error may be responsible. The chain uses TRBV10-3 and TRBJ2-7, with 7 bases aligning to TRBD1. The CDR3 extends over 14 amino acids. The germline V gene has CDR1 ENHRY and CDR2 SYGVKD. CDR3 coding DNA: TGTACCATCAGTTCCGACAGGGCTCCGGTCGAGCAGTACTTC. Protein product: CTISSDRAPVEQYF.

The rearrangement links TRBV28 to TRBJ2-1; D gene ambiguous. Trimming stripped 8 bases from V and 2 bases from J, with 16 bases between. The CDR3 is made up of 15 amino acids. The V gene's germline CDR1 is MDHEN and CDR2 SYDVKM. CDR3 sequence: CASGPYSDTYNEQFF. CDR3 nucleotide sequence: TGTGCCAGCGGGCCGTACAGTGACACCTACAATGAGCAGTTCTTC.

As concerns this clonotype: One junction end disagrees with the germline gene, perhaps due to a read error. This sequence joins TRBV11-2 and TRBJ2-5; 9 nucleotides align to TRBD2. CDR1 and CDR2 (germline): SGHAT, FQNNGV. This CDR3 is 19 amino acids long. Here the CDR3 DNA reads TGTGCCAGCAGCTGGGGCGGGACTAGCTGGAAGTTGCCCCAAGAGGCCCAGTACTTC. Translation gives CASSWGGTSWKLPQEAQYF. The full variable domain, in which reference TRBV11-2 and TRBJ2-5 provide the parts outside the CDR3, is EAGVAQSPRYKIIEKRQSVAFWCNPISGHATLYWYQQILGQGPKLLIQFQNNGVVDDSQLPKDRFSAERLKGVDSTLKIQPAKLEDSAVYLCASSWGGTSWKLPQEAQYFGPGTRLLVL.

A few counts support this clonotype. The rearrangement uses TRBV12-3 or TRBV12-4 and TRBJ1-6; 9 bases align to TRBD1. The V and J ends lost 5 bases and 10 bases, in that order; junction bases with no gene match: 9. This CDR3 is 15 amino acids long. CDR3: CASSPGQGIESPLHF. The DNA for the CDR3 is TGTGCCAGCAGTCCGGGACAGGGAATTGAGTCACCCCTCCACTTT.

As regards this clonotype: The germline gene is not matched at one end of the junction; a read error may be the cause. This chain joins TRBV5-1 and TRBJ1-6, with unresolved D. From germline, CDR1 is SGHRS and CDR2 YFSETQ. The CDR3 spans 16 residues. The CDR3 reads CANSPHGGTDNSPLHF. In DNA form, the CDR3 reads TGCGCCAACAGCCCGCACGGCGGCACGGATAATTCACCCCTCCACTTT.

The CDR3 sequence: CASSLAQEVGYTF. The CDR3 DNA is TGTGCCAGCAGCTTAGCGCAGGAGGTGGGCTACACCTTC. The chain recombines TRBV7-8 with TRBJ1-2; D uncertain. Trimming stripped 0 bases from V and 8 bases from J, with 10 bases between. The CDR3 consists of 13 residues. CDR1 and CDR2 from the germline V gene are SGHVS and FQNEAQ.

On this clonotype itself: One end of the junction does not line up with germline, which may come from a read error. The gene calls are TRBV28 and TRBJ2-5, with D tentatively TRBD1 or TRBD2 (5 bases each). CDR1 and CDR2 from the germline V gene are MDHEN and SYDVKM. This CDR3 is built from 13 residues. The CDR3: CASSLGSPGTQCF. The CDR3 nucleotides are TGTGCCAGCAGTTTGGGCAGCCCAGGGACCCAGTGCTTC.

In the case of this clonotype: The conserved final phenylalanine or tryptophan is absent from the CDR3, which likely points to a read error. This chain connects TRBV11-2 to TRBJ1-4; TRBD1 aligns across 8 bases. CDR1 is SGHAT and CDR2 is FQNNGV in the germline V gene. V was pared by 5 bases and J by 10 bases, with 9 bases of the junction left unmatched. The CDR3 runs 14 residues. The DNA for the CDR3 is TGTGCCAGCAGCCTCGGACAGGGAGATGGAAAACTGTTTCTT. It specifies CASSLGQGDGKLFL.

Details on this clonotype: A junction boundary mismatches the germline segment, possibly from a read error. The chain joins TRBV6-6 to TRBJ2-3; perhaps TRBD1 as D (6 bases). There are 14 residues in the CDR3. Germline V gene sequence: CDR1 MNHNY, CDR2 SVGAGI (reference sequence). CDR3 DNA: TGTGCAAGCAAATCAGAGGGGGAGATAGATACGCAGTATTTT. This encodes CASKSEGEIDTQYF.

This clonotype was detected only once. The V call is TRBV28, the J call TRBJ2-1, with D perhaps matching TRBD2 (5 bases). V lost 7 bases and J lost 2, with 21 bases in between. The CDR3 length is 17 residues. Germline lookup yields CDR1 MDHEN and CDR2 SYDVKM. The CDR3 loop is CASTSAGEPSPYNEQFF. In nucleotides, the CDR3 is TGTGCCAGCACCTCGGCCGGGGAGCCCAGCCCCTACAATGAGCAGTTCTTC.

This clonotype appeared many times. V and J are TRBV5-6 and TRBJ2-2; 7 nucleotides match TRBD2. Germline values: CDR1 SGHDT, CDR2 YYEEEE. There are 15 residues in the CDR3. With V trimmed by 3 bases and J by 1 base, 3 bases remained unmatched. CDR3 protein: CASSWSGKNTGELFF. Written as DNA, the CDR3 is TGTGCCAGCAGCTGGAGCGGGAAGAACACCGGGGAGCTGTTTTTT.

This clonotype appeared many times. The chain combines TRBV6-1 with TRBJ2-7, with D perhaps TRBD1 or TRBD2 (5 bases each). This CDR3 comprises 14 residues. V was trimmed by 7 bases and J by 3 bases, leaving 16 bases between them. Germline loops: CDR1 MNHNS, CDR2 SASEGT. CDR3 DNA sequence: TGTGCCAGCATTCCGGGACGAGAACACTACGAGCAGTACTTC. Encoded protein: CASIPGREHYEQYF.

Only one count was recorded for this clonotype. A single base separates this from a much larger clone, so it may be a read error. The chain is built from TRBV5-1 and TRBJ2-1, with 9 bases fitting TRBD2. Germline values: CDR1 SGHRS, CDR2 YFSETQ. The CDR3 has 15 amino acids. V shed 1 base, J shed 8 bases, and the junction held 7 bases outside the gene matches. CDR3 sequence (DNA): TGCGCCAGCAGCTTGAATGCGGGAGGGGTCGATGAGCAGTTCTTC. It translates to CASSLNAGGVDEQFF.

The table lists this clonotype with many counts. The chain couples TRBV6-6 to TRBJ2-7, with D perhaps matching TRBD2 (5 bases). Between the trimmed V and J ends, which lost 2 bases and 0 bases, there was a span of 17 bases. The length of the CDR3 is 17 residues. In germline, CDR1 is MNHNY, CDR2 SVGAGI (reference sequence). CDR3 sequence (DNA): TGTGCCAGCAGTTACCCGACGGGAAGGTCCCGCTCCTACGAGCAGTACTTC. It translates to CASSYPTGRSRSYEQYF.

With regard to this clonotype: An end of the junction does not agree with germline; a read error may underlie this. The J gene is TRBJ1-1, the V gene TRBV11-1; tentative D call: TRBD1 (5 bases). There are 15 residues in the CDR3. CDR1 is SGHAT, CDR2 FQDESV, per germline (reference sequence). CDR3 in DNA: TGTGCCTGCAGCCAGGACAAGGAGGTTCACTCTGAAGCTTTCTTT. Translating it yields CACSQDKEVHSEAFF. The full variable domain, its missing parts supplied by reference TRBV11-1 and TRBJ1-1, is EAEVAQSPRYKITEKSQAVAFWCDPISGHATLYWYRQILGQGPELLVQFQDESVVDDSQLPKDRFSAERLKGVDSTLKIQPAELGDSAMYLCACSQDKEVHSEAFFGQGTRLTVV.

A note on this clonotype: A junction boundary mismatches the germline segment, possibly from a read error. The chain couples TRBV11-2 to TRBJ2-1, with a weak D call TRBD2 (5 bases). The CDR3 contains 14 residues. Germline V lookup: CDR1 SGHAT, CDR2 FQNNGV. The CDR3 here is CASSSKDSNNEQFF. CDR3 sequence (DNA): TGTGCCAGCAGCTCCAAGGACTCAAACAATGAGCAATTCTTC.

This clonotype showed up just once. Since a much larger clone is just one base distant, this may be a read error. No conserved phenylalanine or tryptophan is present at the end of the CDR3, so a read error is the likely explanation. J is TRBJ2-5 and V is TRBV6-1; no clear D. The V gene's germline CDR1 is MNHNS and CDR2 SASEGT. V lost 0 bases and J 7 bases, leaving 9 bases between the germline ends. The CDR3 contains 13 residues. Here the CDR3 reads CASSEALIGTQYS. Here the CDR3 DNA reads TGTGCCAGCAGTGAAGCGCTGATCGGGACCCAGTACTCC.

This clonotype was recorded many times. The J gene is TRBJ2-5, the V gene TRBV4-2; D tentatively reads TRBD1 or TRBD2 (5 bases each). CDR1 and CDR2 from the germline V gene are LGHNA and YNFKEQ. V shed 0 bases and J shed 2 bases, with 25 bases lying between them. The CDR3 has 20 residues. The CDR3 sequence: CASSQDRGYAGAPGQETQYF. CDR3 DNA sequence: TGTGCCAGCAGCCAAGATAGAGGATATGCCGGGGCTCCCGGTCAAGAGACCCAGTACTTC.

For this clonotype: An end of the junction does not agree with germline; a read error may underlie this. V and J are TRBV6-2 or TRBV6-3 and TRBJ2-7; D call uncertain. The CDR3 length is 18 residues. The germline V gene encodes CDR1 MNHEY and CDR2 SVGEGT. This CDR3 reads CAGSYPRSQSSPTYEQYF. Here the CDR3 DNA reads TGTGCCGGCAGTTACCCCCGTTCCCAGAGTAGCCCTACCTACGAGCAGTACTTC.

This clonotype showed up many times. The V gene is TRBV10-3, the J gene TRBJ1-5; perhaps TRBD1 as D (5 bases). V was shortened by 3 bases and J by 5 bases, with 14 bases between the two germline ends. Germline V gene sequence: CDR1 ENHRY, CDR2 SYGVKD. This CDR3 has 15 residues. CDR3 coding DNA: TGTGCCATCAGTGACAACCGAGGGGCCCATCAGCCCCAGCATTTT. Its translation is CAISDNRGAHQPQHF.

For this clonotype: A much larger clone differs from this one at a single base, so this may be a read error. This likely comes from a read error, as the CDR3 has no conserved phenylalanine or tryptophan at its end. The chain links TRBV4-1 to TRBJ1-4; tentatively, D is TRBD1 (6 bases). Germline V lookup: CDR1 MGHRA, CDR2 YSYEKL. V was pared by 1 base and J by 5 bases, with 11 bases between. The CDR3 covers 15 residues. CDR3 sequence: CASSQVPGANEKLFI. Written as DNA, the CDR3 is TGCGCCAGCAGCCAAGTACCAGGGGCAAATGAAAAACTGTTTATT.

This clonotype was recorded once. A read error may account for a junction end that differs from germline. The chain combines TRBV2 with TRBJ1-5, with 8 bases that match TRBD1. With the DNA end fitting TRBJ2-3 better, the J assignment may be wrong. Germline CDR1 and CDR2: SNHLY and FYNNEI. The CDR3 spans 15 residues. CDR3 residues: CTSSGRQGINQPQYF. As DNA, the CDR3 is TGTACCAGCAGTGGGAGACAGGGGATCAATCAGCCCCAGTATTTT.

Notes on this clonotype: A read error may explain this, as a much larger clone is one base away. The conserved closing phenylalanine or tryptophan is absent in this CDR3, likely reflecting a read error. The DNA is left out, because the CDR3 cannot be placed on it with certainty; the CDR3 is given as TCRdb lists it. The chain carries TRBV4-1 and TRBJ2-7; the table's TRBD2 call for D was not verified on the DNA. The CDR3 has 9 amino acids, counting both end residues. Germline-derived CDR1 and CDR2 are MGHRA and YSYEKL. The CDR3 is CTSRPEGRP.